The 23 T cell receptor beta chains presented below share a single source sample, sequenced in a study of OX40 agonist ivuxolimab in advanced cancers. Repertoires were generated with immunoSEQ multiplex PCR, while TCRdb's copy carries only in-frame clones and drops some. The sample yields some 35,000 clones, 80% to 85% seen once. The material was CD4+ or CD8+ T cells sorted from blood, obtained in a trial of the OX40 agonist ivuxolimab. Receptors were obtained from an adult with an advanced solid tumor such as melanoma, head and neck, liver or kidney cancer.

The genes are TRBV5-1 and TRBJ2-2, with 9 bases identical to TRBD2. This CDR3 has 14 residues. J gave up 1 base and V 5 bases, and 0 bases lay outside the gene matches. Germline V lookup: CDR1 SGHRS, CDR2 YFSETQ. CDR3 amino acids: CASRTSGNTGELFF. In DNA form, the CDR3 reads TGCGCCAGCAGGACTAGCGGGAACACCGGGGAGCTGTTTTTT.

DNA of the CDR3: TGTGCCAGCAGCTTGGGGACAGGGGGTATTTTGGATACGCAGTATTTT. Translation gives CASSLGTGGILDTQYF. The V and J genes are TRBV7-9 and TRBJ2-3, with 11 bases that match TRBD1. V dropped 3 bases and J dropped 6; count of bases not matched to a gene: 8. This CDR3 has 16 residues. Germline V gene sequence: CDR1 SEHNR, CDR2 FQNEAQ (reference sequence). Combining the CDR3 with reference TRBV7-9 and TRBJ2-3 gives the whole variable domain DTGVSQNPRHKITKRGQNVTFRCDPISEHNRLYWYRQTLGQGPEFLTYFQNEAQLEKSRLLSDRFSAERPKGSFSTLEIQRTEQGDSAMYLCASSLGTGGILDTQYFGPGTRLTVL.

This chain connects TRBV5-4 to TRBJ2-5; D gene unclear. Germline V gives CDR1 SGHNT, CDR2 YYREEE (reference sequence). Trimming removed 0 bases from V and 4 bases from J, with 7 bases in between. CDR3 length: 13 amino acids. Written as DNA, the CDR3 is TGTGCCAGCAGCTTGGGCAACATAGAGACCCAGTACTTC. It encodes CASSLGNIETQYF.

This clone was observed a few times. CDR3 nucleotides: TGTGCCAGCAGTTTAACCCCCAACTACGAGCAGTACTTC. It specifies CASSLTPNYEQYF. V usage is TRBV27 and J usage is TRBJ2-7; unclear D gene. Trimming removed 2 bases from V and 3 bases from J, with 8 bases in between. Germline-derived CDR1 and CDR2 are MNHEY and SMNVEV (reference sequence). This CDR3 is 13 amino acids long.

The chain has TRBV10-3 and TRBJ2-1, with 8 bases lining up with TRBD2. Germline V gives CDR1 ENHRY, CDR2 SYGVKD. The CDR3 is made up of 17 amino acids. V shed 1 base, J shed 5 bases, and the junction held 10 bases outside the gene matches. Written as DNA, the CDR3 is TGTGCCATCAGTGAGTGGGCGGGGGGCGCAATCGACAATGAGCAGTTCTTC. Its protein product is CAISEWAGGAIDNEQFF.

The count of this clone is one. The chain combines TRBV11-3 with TRBJ2-7, with D perhaps matching TRBD1 or TRBD2 (5 bases each). Germline CDR1 and CDR2: SGHNT and YENEEA. The V and J ends lost 5 bases and 0 bases respectively, with 14 bases between them. This CDR3 has 15 residues. The CDR3 coding sequence is TGTGCCAGCAGCCCCCGGGACGGACTCTCCTACGAGCAGTACTTC. Translated, it gives CASSPRDGLSYEQYF.

Turning to this clone: Other nucleotide sequences in the sample specify the same CDR3. This rearrangement joins TRBV27 to TRBJ1-2, with 8 bases fitting TRBD1. J lost 8 bases, V lost 1 base, and 12 bases had no gene match. The CDR3 runs to 16 residues. Germline values: CDR1 MNHEY, CDR2 SMNVEV (reference sequence). The CDR3 protein is CASSLLAGGRLYGYTF. The CDR3 DNA follows: TGTGCCAGCAGTTTATTGGCAGGGGGCCGCCTATACGGCTACACCTTC.

This chain links TRBV7-9 with TRBJ2-5; D is possibly TRBD2 (5 bases). Per the germline V gene, CDR1 is SEHNR and CDR2 is FQNEAQ (reference sequence). V was trimmed by 2 bases and J by 2 bases, leaving 12 bases between them. The CDR3 consists of 15 residues. This chain's CDR3 is CASSLQGGGQETQYF. The DNA of the CDR3 is TGTGCCAGCAGCTTACAAGGAGGCGGGCAAGAGACCCAGTACTTC.

The rearrangement joins TRBV4-1 to TRBJ1-5; perhaps TRBD1 as D (6 bases). This CDR3 region has 15 residues. The V and J ends lost 4 bases and 4 bases respectively, with 14 bases between them. Germline V gene data show CDR1 as MGHRA and CDR2 as YSYEKL. In DNA, the CDR3 is TGCGCCAGCAGCCGATTGACAGGTCAAAATCAGCCCCAGCATTTT. It yields the protein CASSRLTGQNQPQHF.

The chain links TRBV28 to TRBJ2-3, with D tentatively TRBD1 or TRBD2 (6 bases each). Germline CDR1 reads MDHEN; CDR2 reads SYDVKM. CDR3 size: 11 residues. Trimming removed 6 bases at V and 8 bases at J, with 9 bases between. CDR3 protein: CASREGGTQYF. The DNA of the CDR3 is TGTGCCAGCAGGGAGGGGGGTACGCAGTATTTT. The full variable domain, in which reference TRBV28 and TRBJ2-3 provide the parts outside the CDR3, is DVKVTQSSRYLVKRTGEKVFLECVQDMDHENMFWYRQDPGLGLRLIYFSYDVKMKEKGDIPEGYSVSREKKERFSLILESASTNQTSMYLCASREGGTQYFGPGTRLTVL.

The gene calls are TRBV13 and TRBJ2-7; 7 bases fit TRBD1. CDR1 is PRHDT and CDR2 is FYEKMQ in the germline V gene (reference sequence). There are 17 residues in the CDR3. Unmatched junction bases numbered 9, after V lost 0 bases and J lost 1 base. The CDR3: CASSLGLGRGRSYEQYF. The CDR3 coding sequence is TGTGCCAGCAGCTTAGGCCTGGGCAGGGGGAGATCCTACGAGCAGTACTTC. The full variable domain, its missing parts supplied by reference TRBV13 and TRBJ2-7, is AAGVIQSPRHLIKEKRETATLKCYPIPRHDTVYWYQQGPGQDPQFLISFYEKMQSDKGSIPDRFSAQQFSDYHSELNMSSLELGDSALYFCASSLGLGRGRSYEQYFGPGTRLTVT.

Comment on this clone: Other DNA sequences in the sample encode the same CDR3. V and J are TRBV7-8 and TRBJ2-7; D uncertain. V lost 4 bases and J 4 bases, leaving 8 bases between the germline ends. This CDR3 is built from 12 residues. CDR1 and CDR2 (germline): SGHVS, FQNEAQ. Here the CDR3 reads CASSSRPYEQYF. The CDR3 nucleotides read TGTGCCAGCAGCTCGAGGCCTTACGAGCAGTACTTC. Filled out from reference TRBV7-8 and TRBJ2-7, the complete variable domain reads GAGVSQSPRYKVAKRGQDVALRCDPISGHVSLFWYQQALGQGPEFLTYFQNEAQLDKSGLPSDRFFAERPEGSVSTLKIQRTQQEDSAVYLCASSSRPYEQYFGPGTRLTVT.

This CDR3 reads CASSPKGVGVNTEAFF. DNA of the CDR3: TGTGCCAGCAGCCCGAAGGGTGTGGGTGTGAACACTGAAGCTTTCTTT. The rearrangement uses TRBV14 and TRBJ1-1; D uncertain. The V end lost 4 bases, the J end lost 0 bases, and 15 bases lay between the germline ends. The germline V gene has CDR1 SGHDN and CDR2 FVKESK. The CDR3 length is 16 residues. Combining the CDR3 with reference TRBV14 and TRBJ1-1 gives the whole variable domain EAGVTQFPSHSVIEKGQTVTLRCDPISGHDNLYWYRRVMGKEIKFLLHFVKESKQDESGMPNNRFLAERTGGTYSTLKVQPAELEDSGVYFCASSPKGVGVNTEAFFGQGTRLTVV.

This chain uses TRBV9 with TRBJ2-1; 10 bases align to TRBD1. Per germline, CDR1 SGDLS and CDR2 YYNGEE. The CDR3 sequence is 16 residues long. The V segment lost 3 bases and the J segment 9 bases; nucleotides outside the gene matches: 12. CDR3 region: CASSESRDRGVSEQFF. CDR3 coding DNA: TGTGCCAGCAGCGAGAGCAGGGACAGGGGCGTTAGTGAGCAGTTCTTC. The variable domain in full, with the rest retrieved from reference TRBV9 and TRBJ2-1, is DSGVTQTPKHLITATGQRVTLRCSPRSGDLSVYWYQQSLDQGLQFLIQYYNGEERAKGNILERFSAQQFPDLHSELNLSSLELGDSALYFCASSESRDRGVSEQFFGPGTRLTVL.

J is TRBJ2-1 and V is TRBV4-2, with 13 positions matching TRBD2. The CDR3 length is 23 residues. CDR1 is LGHNA and CDR2 is YNFKEQ in the germline V gene. Trimming took 3 bases from V and 0 from J; bases not matched to a gene: 20. CDR3 sequence reads: CASSHPATGTSGTPLTSYNEQFF. In DNA, the CDR3 is TGTGCCAGCAGCCATCCCGCGACCGGGACTAGCGGGACACCCCTTACCTCCTACAATGAGCAGTTCTTC.

The V and J genes are TRBV11-2 and TRBJ2-5; D unclear. CDR1 and CDR2 (germline): SGHAT, FQNNGV. V gave up 5 bases and J gave up 5 bases, with 6 bases separating them. The CDR3 is 11 residues long. CDR3 coding DNA: TGTGCCAGCAGCCCTGGGGAGACCCAGTACTTC. Amino acid sequence: CASSPGETQYF.

The chain recombines TRBV9 with TRBJ1-2, with D perhaps matching TRBD1 (5 bases). V was trimmed by 4 bases and J by 0 bases, leaving 13 bases between them. Germline V gives CDR1 SGDLS, CDR2 YYNGEE. This CDR3 has 15 residues. As DNA, the CDR3 is TGTGCCAGCAGCACATCCGGGACTCCTAACTATGGCTACACCTTC. Translated: CASSTSGTPNYGYTF.

The chain couples TRBV4-3 to TRBJ2-3, with D possibly matching TRBD2 (7 bases). This CDR3 spans 17 amino acids. Trimming stripped 0 bases from V and 2 bases from J, with 15 bases between. The germline gives CDR1 LGHNA, CDR2 YSLEER. The CDR3 sequence is CASSQDVGGGPTDTQYF. CDR3 nucleotide sequence: TGCGCCAGCAGCCAAGATGTTGGGGGGGGCCCCACAGATACGCAGTATTTT.

The chain recombines TRBV7-6 with TRBJ2-7, with TRBD1 matching 9 bases. CDR3 length equals 13 residues. The V gene's germline CDR1 is SGHVS and CDR2 FNYEAQ. The V gene end was trimmed by 1 base and the J gene end by 7 bases; junction bases not matched to a gene: 2. The CDR3, as DNA: TGTGCCAGCAGCTTAGGCGGGACAGGGGAGCAGTACTTC. Translated, it gives CASSLGGTGEQYF.

V usage is TRBV6-1 and J usage is TRBJ1-2, with 9 bases aligning to TRBD1. V lost 5 bases and J lost 5; bases outside the gene matches: 6. The length of the CDR3 is 14 residues. Germline lookup yields CDR1 MNHNS and CDR2 SASEGT. CDR3 region: CASSHRDRVYGYTF. The CDR3 DNA reads TGTGCCAGCAGTCACCGGGACAGGGTATATGGCTACACCTTC.

The CDR3: CASSVAGFGTEAFF. In DNA, the CDR3 is TGTGCCAGCAGCGTAGCGGGTTTTGGGACTGAAGCTTTCTTT. The chain combines TRBV9 with TRBJ1-1; D gene ambiguous. CDR3 length equals 14 residues. Trimming left V 0 bases short and J 5 bases short, with 11 bases between. Germline loops: CDR1 SGDLS, CDR2 YYNGEE.

The J gene is TRBJ2-3, the V gene TRBV9; 7 nucleotides align to TRBD1. The V segment lost 3 bases and the J segment 0 bases; nucleotides outside the gene matches: 7. The CDR3 length is 16 residues. In germline, CDR1 is SGDLS, CDR2 YYNGEE. CDR3 residues: CASSAWGQMSTDTQYF. CDR3 bases: TGTGCCAGCAGCGCCTGGGGACAGATGAGCACAGATACGCAGTATTTT.

A note on this clone: The sample has other DNA sequences that encode this CDR3 too. The V and J genes are TRBV9 and TRBJ2-7, with 7 bases identical to TRBD2. Losses at the gene ends were 0 bases for V and 5 bases for J; bases not matched to a gene: 5. CDR3 length: 14 amino acids. Germline V CDR1 and CDR2: SGDLS, YYNGEE. Here the CDR3 reads CASSVGGRADEQYF. The CDR3 DNA is TGTGCCAGCAGCGTAGGGGGGAGGGCAGACGAGCAGTACTTC.